These 29 T cell receptor beta chains originate from one sample sequenced in a study of CD8+CD57+ T cells in acquired aplastic anemia. All sequencing subjects had displayed CD8+CD57+ cell expansion on flow cytometry. Using genomic DNA as the template, TCR beta VDJ and CDR3 profiling was carried out. TCRdb fed the reads into MiXCR, producing one record per CDR3 protein. Among 260,000 or so distinct CDR3 sequences listed, approximately 82% were seen once. Sequencing was done on a sample of sorted CD4+, CD8+, or CD8+CD57+ T cells (not recorded which) from PBMCs. These receptor sequences come from a human donor with aplastic anemia.

The CDR3 sequence: CASGGAGTVPQYF. The DNA for the CDR3 is TGTGCCAGCGGGGGCGCGGGCACAGTTCCGCAGTATTTT. The rearrangement uses TRBV9 and TRBJ2-3, with a weak D call TRBD1 (6 bases). The CDR3 extends over 13 amino acids. Germline-derived CDR1 and CDR2 are SGDLS and YYNGEE. Trimming pared 7 bases from V and 10 bases from J, leaving 19 bases between. The full variable domain, rest sourced from reference TRBV9 and TRBJ2-3, is DSGVTQTPKHLITATGQRVTLRCSPRSGDLSVYWYQQSLDQGLQFLIQYYNGEERAKGNILERFSAQQFPDLHSELNLSSLELGDSALYFCASGGAGTVPQYFGPGTRLTVL.

The CDR3 DNA follows: TGTGCCAGCAGCGGACGCTCGACAGCCTTTACCTACGAGCAGTACTTC. It yields the protein CASSGRSTAFTYEQYF. This chain joins TRBV7-9 and TRBJ2-5, with D maybe TRBD1 (5 bases). The end of the DNA fits TRBJ2-7 better, so the J call may be wrong. The CDR3 extends over 16 amino acids. Germline assignment: CDR1 SEHNR and CDR2 FQNEAQ (reference sequence).

The chain employs TRBV7-2 and TRBJ2-1; TRBD2 matches 9 bases. Germline V gives CDR1 SGHTA, CDR2 FQGNSA. J was trimmed by 10 bases and V by 2 bases; bases with no gene match: 12. CDR3 size: 16 residues. CDR3 loop: CASSLQSGGGGTEQFF. CDR3 DNA sequence: TGTGCCAGCAGCTTACAAAGCGGCGGGGGGGGTACGGAGCAGTTCTTC.

The J gene is TRBJ2-7, the V gene TRBV4-2; a possible D gene is TRBD2 (6 bases). V dropped 7 bases and J dropped 0 bases, with 10 bases sitting between them. CDR1 and CDR2 (germline): LGHNA, YNFKEQ. The CDR3 totals 13 residues. DNA for the CDR3: TGTGCCAGCACAGGGACTGACTCCTACGAGCAGTACTTC. Its protein is CASTGTDSYEQYF.

The chain uses TRBV6-2 or TRBV6-3 and TRBJ2-7; 8 bases align to TRBD1. V lost 7 bases, J lost 7 bases, and 9 bases stayed unmatched. The germline gives CDR1 MNHEY, CDR2 SVGEGT. CDR3 length: 13 residues. Written as DNA, the CDR3 is TGTGCCAGCAACACACCGGGACAGGAGGAGCAGTACTTC. Its translation is CASNTPGQEEQYF.

Worth noting for this clonotype: The CDR3 ends on some other residue instead of the conserved phenylalanine or tryptophan, so this is likely a read error. The rearrangement links TRBV2 to TRBJ2-3; 7 bases match TRBD1. Trimming at V came to 8 bases and at J to 7 bases, leaving 9 bases not matched to a gene. From germline, CDR1 is SNHLY and CDR2 FYNNEI. The CDR3 has 13 amino acids. The CDR3 region has the DNA TGTGCCAGCGGCTCCGGGACAGATAATACGCAGTATGGT. Encoded protein: CASGSGTDNTQYG.

For this clonotype: Lacking the conserved final phenylalanine or tryptophan, this CDR3 likely reflects a read error. No DNA is shown, since the ends of the CDR3 on it are uncertain; the CDR3 is the one TCRdb lists. The J gene is TRBJ1-1, the V gene TRBV7-8. The V gene's germline CDR1 is SGHVS and CDR2 FQNEAQ. The CDR3 adds up to 9 amino acids, both ends counted. This chain's CDR3 is CASSESSCL.

On this clonotype itself: One end of the junction fails to match germline, which may point to a read error. The gene calls are TRBV9 and TRBJ2-3; the D call may be TRBD1 or TRBD2 (7 bases each). CDR1 and CDR2 (germline): SGDLS, YYNGEE. The CDR3 extends over 14 amino acids. This CDR3 reads CASSLGGGGVYEHF. The CDR3 DNA follows: TGTGCCAGCAGCCTAGGGGGAGGGGGCGTCTACGAGCATTTT.

The rearrangement joins TRBV9 to TRBJ2-3; D might be TRBD1 (6 bases). CDR1 is SGDLS and CDR2 is YYNGEE in the germline V gene. There are 13 residues in the CDR3. Trimming pared 5 bases from V and 9 bases from J, leaving 16 bases between. This chain's CDR3 is CASRDGDTGTQYF. Written as DNA, the CDR3 is TGTGCCAGCAGGGACGGGGACACAGGCACGCAGTATTTT. Full variable domain (rest looked up from reference TRBV9 and TRBJ2-3): DSGVTQTPKHLITATGQRVTLRCSPRSGDLSVYWYQQSLDQGLQFLIQYYNGEERAKGNILERFSAQQFPDLHSELNLSSLELGDSALYFCASRDGDTGTQYFGPGTRLTVL.

The chain uses TRBV19 and TRBJ2-7; TRBD1 aligns across 8 bases. With 9 bases clipped from V and 6 bases from J, the junction kept 22 bases outside the gene matches. Germline V CDR1 and CDR2: LNHDA, SQIVND (reference sequence). The CDR3 is 17 residues long. The CDR3 here is CASSYSPGQANLAEQYV. CDR3 nucleotide sequence: TGTGCCAGCAGTTATTCACCGGGACAGGCGAACCTGGCCGAGCAGTACGTC.

V and J are TRBV5-1 and TRBJ2-5; weak D call: TRBD1 (6 bases). With 2 bases removed from V and 7 bases from J, the gap between germline ends came to 15 bases. Germline lookup yields CDR1 SGHRS and CDR2 YFSETQ. The CDR3 runs to 14 residues. CDR3 residues: CASSFGKPQGTQYF. CDR3 nucleotides: TGCGCCAGCAGCTTCGGGAAACCACAGGGGACCCAGTACTTC.

The rearrangement uses TRBV9 and TRBJ2-2; no firm D call. Germline V gene sequence: CDR1 SGDLS, CDR2 YYNGEE. V gave up 1 base and J gave up 17 bases, with 18 bases separating them. The CDR3 runs to 13 residues. CDR3 DNA sequence: TGTGCCAGCAGCGTACGGTCAGATGGGCAGCATTTTTTT. Protein product: CASSVRSDGQHFF.

The chain is built from TRBV9 and TRBJ2-3; no clear D gene. CDR3 length: 15 residues. Germline V CDR1 and CDR2: SGDLS, YYNGEE. V lost 5 bases and J 12 bases, leaving 25 bases between the germline ends. In DNA, the CDR3 is TGTGCCAGCAGTCCACGAGCCGGCACCACGGACCCCCAGTATTTT. Translating gives CASSPRAGTTDPQYF. Variable domain in full (rest from reference TRBV9 and TRBJ2-3): DSGVTQTPKHLITATGQRVTLRCSPRSGDLSVYWYQQSLDQGLQFLIQYYNGEERAKGNILERFSAQQFPDLHSELNLSSLELGDSALYFCASSPRAGTTDPQYFGPGTRLTVL.

The CDR3 DNA sequence: TGTGCCAGCAGCGTCTCGGGGCATGGGGCCAACGTCCTGACTTTC. This sequence encodes CASSVSGHGANVLTF. The J gene is TRBJ2-6, the V gene TRBV5-8; D tentatively fits TRBD1 or TRBD2 (5 bases each). This CDR3 is 15 amino acids long. Trimming removed 4 bases at V and 3 bases at J, with 11 bases between. The germline V gene has CDR1 SGHTS and CDR2 YDEGEE.

Worth noting for this clonotype: One junction end disagrees with the germline gene, perhaps due to a read error. This chain uses TRBV7-8 with TRBJ1-6; TRBD1 might be the D (5 bases). The CDR3 runs 16 residues. CDR1 is SGHVS and CDR2 is FQNEAQ in the germline V gene. The CDR3 sequence is CASSADSASDNSPLHF. CDR3 nucleotide sequence: TGTGCCAGCAGCGCAGACAGCGCCTCCGATAATTCGCCCCTCCACTTT.

Concerning this clonotype: One end of the junction does not line up with germline, which may come from a read error. This chain links TRBV9 with TRBJ2-3; TRBD2 matches 7 bases. This CDR3 contains 13 residues. Germline CDR1 SGDLS, CDR2 YYNGEE. The CDR3 DNA sequence: TGTGCCAGCAGCGTAGAGCGGGGAGATAGCGAGCAGTTT. Protein sequence: CASSVERGDSEQF.

This clonotype occurred many times. The chain employs TRBV27 and TRBJ2-7; a weak D match, TRBD1 (6 bases). Trimming shortened V by 3 bases and J by 5 bases, and 20 bases separated the two germline ends. This CDR3 region has 16 residues. Per the germline V gene, CDR1 is MNHEY and CDR2 is SMNVEV (reference sequence). The CDR3 nucleotides read TGTGCCAGCAGTTTTCAGGGGCCCCCTTCTCCGAACGAGCAGTACTTC. Residues: CASSFQGPPSPNEQYF.

The chain is built from TRBV7-2 and TRBJ1-2; no reliable D call. The CDR3 spans 15 residues. The V gene's germline CDR1 is SGHTA and CDR2 FQGNSA. Trimming took 4 bases from V and 13 from J, leaving 25 bases between them. The CDR3 loop reads CASSYPARRINDPTF. The CDR3 DNA reads TGTGCCAGCAGCTACCCGGCCAGACGGATAAATGACCCCACCTTC.

The chain couples TRBV7-9 to TRBJ2-3, with no clear D. CDR3 size: 14 residues. Trimming removed 1 base at V and 9 bases at J, with 14 bases between. Germline CDR1 and CDR2: SEHNR and FQNEAQ (reference sequence). The DNA for the CDR3 is TGTGCCAGCAGCTTAGATGCAGGAGCCGACACGCAGTATTTT. Encoded protein: CASSLDAGADTQYF.

V and J are TRBV15 and TRBJ1-1, with a possible D match to TRBD1 (5 bases). Germline lookup yields CDR1 LNHNV and CDR2 YYDKDF (reference sequence). The germline V and J ends were trimmed by 1 base and 8 bases, with 11 bases remaining between them. The CDR3 runs 13 residues. CDR3 bases: TGTGCCACCAGCAGAGTTCTAAGGACAGAAGCTTTCTTT. Encoded protein: CATSRVLRTEAFF. Combining the CDR3 with reference TRBV15 and TRBJ1-1 gives the whole variable domain DAMVIQNPRYQVTQFGKPVTLSCSQTLNHNVMYWYQQKSSQAPKLLFHYYDKDFNNEADTPDNFQSRRPNTSFCFLDIRSPGLGDTAMYLCATSRVLRTEAFFGQGTRLTVV.

The chain is built from TRBV7-9 and TRBJ2-2; D gene ambiguous. V dropped 5 bases and J dropped 14 bases, with 27 bases sitting between them. Per the germline V gene, CDR1 is SEHNR and CDR2 is FQNEAQ (reference sequence). The CDR3 extends over 16 amino acids. CDR3 in DNA: TGTGCCAGCAGCCCACCGCAGTTGGAAGAGACCCAGTACCTGTTTTTT. It specifies CASSPPQLEETQYLFF. The full variable domain, completed using reference TRBV7-9 and TRBJ2-2, is DTGVSQNPRHKITKRGQNVTFRCDPISEHNRLYWYRQTLGQGPEFLTYFQNEAQLEKSRLLSDRFSAERPKGSFSTLEIQRTEQGDSAMYLCASSPPQLEETQYLFFGEGSRLTVL.

Regarding this clonotype: Possible read error: a much larger clone is one base away. The chain is built from TRBV5-6 and TRBJ1-1, with D uncertain. Germline V gene lookup returns CDR1 SGHDT and CDR2 YYEEEE. The CDR3 contains 15 residues. CDR3 amino acids: CASGLELAGNTEAFF. CDR3 sequence (DNA): TGTGCCAGCGGCTTGGAGCTGGCAGGGAACACTGAAGCTTTCTTT.

Comments on this clonotype: One end of the junction is discordant with germline, which a read error may explain. This chain joins TRBV7-3 and TRBJ1-5, with a weak D call TRBD1 (5 bases). The CDR3 contains 14 residues. Looked up from germline, CDR1 is SGHTA and CDR2 is FQGTGA. CDR3 DNA: TGTGCCAGCAGTGATGCTTTTACAGGTCAGACCCAGCATTTT. This codes for CASSDAFTGQTQHF.

Turning to this clonotype: As the CDR3 is not closed by the conserved phenylalanine or tryptophan, this likely results from a read error. The DNA is left out, because the CDR3 cannot be placed on it with certainty; the CDR3 is given as TCRdb lists it. The gene calls are TRBV7-2 and TRBJ2-7; TRBD1, the table's D call, lacks a check against the DNA. Germline V gene lookup returns CDR1 SGHTA and CDR2 FQGNSA. With termini counted, the CDR3 has 13 amino acids. CDR3 sequence: CASSFTGAAHYDD.

Of note for this clonotype: It is likely a read error, because the conserved phenylalanine at the end of the CDR3 is missing. The DNA is omitted, as the CDR3 cannot be located on it reliably, and the CDR3 follows TCRdb's listing. V and J are TRBV7-6 and TRBJ2-1. Per germline, CDR1 SGHVS and CDR2 FNYEAQ. The CDR3 spans 9 amino acids, including both terminal residues. CDR3 loop: CASSCLAYY.

As for this clonotype: The junction shows a germline mismatch at one end, possibly a read error. The chain is built from TRBV7-8 and TRBJ1-2; D ambiguous. Germline CDR1 and CDR2: SGHVS and FQNEAQ. CDR3 length: 13 residues. The CDR3 DNA sequence: TGCGCCAGCAGCCACGGCGTTGCAGGTGGCCACTCCTTC. It encodes CASSHGVAGGHSF.

Points on this clonotype: Mismatch with germline at one junction end may stem from a read error. The rearrangement joins TRBV11-3 to TRBJ1-6, with 7 bases identical to TRBD1. Looked up from germline, CDR1 is SGHNT and CDR2 is YENEEA. The CDR3 is made up of 14 amino acids. This CDR3 reads CASSLDLTGNPEAF. As DNA, the CDR3 is TGTGCCAGCAGCTTAGATCTGACAGGGAACCCCGAAGCTTTT.

As to this clonotype: The junction does not match germline at one end; this may be a read error. This chain connects TRBV7-2 to TRBJ2-3; TRBD2 agrees at 7 bases. The CDR3 runs to 13 residues. In germline, CDR1 is SGHTA, CDR2 FQGNSA. The CDR3: CASSVAGRDEKQF. The CDR3 region has the DNA TGTGCCAGCAGCGTAGCGGGCAGAGATGAGAAGCAGTTT. The whole variable domain, filled in from reference TRBV7-2 and TRBJ2-3, reads GAGVSQSPSNKVTEKGKDVELRCDPISGHTALYWYRQSLGQGLEFLIYFQGNSAPDKSGLPSDRFSAERTGGSVSTLTIQRTQQEDSAVYLCASSVAGRDEKQFGPGTRLTVL.

The chain joins TRBV9 to TRBJ1-2; D not resolved. Trimming stripped 0 bases from V and 0 bases from J, with 3 bases between. Germline CDR1 is SGDLS and CDR2 is YYNGEE. This CDR3 has 13 residues. The CDR3 protein is CASSVVPNYGYTF. For the CDR3, the DNA is TGTGCCAGCAGCGTAGTCCCTAACTATGGCTACACCTTC.